This T cell receptor (beta chain) is drawn from a study of OX40 agonist ivuxolimab in advanced cancers. A remark on this clone: What it binds is not known.

Germline values: CDR1 MDHEN, CDR2 SYDVKM. With 3 bases removed from V and 2 bases from J, the gap between germline ends came to 7 bases. The CDR3 runs 13 residues. Study findings and constraints: On average, a greater number of expanded clones characterised CD8+ T cells relative to CD4+.

Profiled with immunoSEQ multiplex PCR; TCRdb holds only in-frame clones, not every one. The sample lists approximately 28,000 clones, about 87% occurring once. The sequenced sample was CD4+ or CD8+ T cells sorted from blood, obtained in a trial of the OX40 agonist ivuxolimab. V usage is TRBV28 and J usage is TRBJ2-5; D remains ambiguous. The receptor was isolated from an adult with an advanced solid tumor such as melanoma, head and neck, liver or kidney cancer. In DNA, the CDR3 is TGTGCCAGCAGTTTCAAGGGACAAGAGACCCAGTACTTC. Its translation: CASSFKGQETQYF.